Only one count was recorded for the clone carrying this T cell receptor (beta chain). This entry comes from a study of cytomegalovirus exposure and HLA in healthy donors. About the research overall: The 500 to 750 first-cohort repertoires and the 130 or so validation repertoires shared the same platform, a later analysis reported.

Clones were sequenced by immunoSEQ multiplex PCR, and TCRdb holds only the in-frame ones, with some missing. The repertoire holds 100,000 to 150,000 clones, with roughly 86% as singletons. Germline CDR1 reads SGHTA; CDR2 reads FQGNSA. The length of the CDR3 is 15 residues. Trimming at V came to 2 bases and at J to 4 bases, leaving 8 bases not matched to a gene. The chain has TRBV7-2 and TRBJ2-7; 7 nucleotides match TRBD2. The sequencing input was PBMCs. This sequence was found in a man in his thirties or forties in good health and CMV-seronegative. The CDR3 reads CASSLRAGEGYEQYF. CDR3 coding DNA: TGTGCCAGCAGCTTACGGGCGGGAGAGGGGTACGAGCAGTACTTC.